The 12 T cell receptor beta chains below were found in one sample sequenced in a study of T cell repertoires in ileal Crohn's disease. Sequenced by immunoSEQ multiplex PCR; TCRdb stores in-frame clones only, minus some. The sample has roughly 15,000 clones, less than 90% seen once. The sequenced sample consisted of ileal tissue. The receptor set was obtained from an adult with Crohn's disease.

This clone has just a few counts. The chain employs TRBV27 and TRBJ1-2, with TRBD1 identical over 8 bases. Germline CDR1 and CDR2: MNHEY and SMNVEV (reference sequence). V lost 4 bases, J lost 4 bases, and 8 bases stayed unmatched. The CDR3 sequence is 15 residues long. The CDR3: CASSSRDRSFYGYTF. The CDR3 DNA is TGTGCCAGCAGTTCCCGGGACAGGTCCTTCTATGGCTACACCTTC.

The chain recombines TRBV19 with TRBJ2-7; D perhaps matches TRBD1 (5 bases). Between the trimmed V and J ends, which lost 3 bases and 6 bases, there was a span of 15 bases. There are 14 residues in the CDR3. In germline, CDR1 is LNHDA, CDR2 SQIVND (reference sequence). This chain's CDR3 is CASSIRQGRGEQYF. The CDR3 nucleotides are TGTGCCAGTAGTATTCGGCAGGGTAGGGGCGAGCAGTACTTC.

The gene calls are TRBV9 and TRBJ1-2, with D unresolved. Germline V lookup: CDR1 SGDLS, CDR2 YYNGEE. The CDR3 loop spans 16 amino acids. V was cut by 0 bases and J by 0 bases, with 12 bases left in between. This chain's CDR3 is CASSVGPMAANYGYTF. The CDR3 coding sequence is TGTGCCAGCAGCGTAGGACCGATGGCGGCTAACTATGGCTACACCTTC.

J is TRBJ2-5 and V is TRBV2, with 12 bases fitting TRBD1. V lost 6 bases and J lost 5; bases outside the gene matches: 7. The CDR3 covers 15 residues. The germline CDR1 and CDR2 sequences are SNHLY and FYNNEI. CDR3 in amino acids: CASSPGTGGEETQYF. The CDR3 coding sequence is TGTGCCAGCAGCCCCGGGACAGGGGGCGAGGAGACCCAGTACTTC.

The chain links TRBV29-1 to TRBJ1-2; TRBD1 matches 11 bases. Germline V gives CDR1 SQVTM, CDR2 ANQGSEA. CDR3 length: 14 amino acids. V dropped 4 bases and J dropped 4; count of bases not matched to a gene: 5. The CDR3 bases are TGCAGCGTTGGGGGGGACAGGGGGTCCTATGGCTACACCTTC. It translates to CSVGGDRGSYGYTF.

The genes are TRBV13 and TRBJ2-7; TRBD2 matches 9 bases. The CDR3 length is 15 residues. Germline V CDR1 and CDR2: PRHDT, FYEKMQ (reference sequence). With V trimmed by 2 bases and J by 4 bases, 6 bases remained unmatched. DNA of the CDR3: TGTGCCAGCAGCTTACGGCGGGGGGGCCGGTACGAGCAGTACTTC. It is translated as CASSLRRGGRYEQYF.

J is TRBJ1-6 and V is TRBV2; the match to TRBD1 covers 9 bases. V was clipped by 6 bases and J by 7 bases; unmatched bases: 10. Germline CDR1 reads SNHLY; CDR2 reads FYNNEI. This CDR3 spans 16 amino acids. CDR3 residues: CASSPRTGVGNSPLHF. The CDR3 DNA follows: TGTGCCAGCAGCCCACGGACAGGGGTAGGGAATTCACCCCTCCACTTT.

The CDR3 DNA reads as TGTGCCAGCAGCTTCTCGGGGGGTTACGCAGATACGCAGTATTTT. Translation gives CASSFSGGYADTQYF. The chain joins TRBV5-4 to TRBJ2-3; 7 bases agree with TRBD2. V was clipped by 2 bases and J by 4 bases; unmatched bases: 7. In germline, CDR1 is SGHNT, CDR2 YYREEE (reference sequence). This CDR3 comprises 15 residues.

The CDR3 loop is CASSLNSRVGSSYEQYF. Written as DNA, the CDR3 is TGCGCCAGCAGCTTGAACTCCCGGGTCGGCAGCTCCTACGAGCAGTACTTC. The rearrangement joins TRBV5-1 to TRBJ2-7; D gene ambiguous. The CDR3 contains 17 residues. Between the trimmed V and J ends, which lost 1 base and 0 bases, there was a span of 17 bases. CDR1 is SGHRS, CDR2 YFSETQ, per germline.

For the CDR3, the DNA is TGTGCCAGGGACAGGGGCACGAACACTGAAGCTTTCTTT. Its translation is CARDRGTNTEAFF. This chain joins TRBV2 and TRBJ1-1; 9 bases fit TRBD1. With V trimmed by 9 bases and J by 1 base, 3 bases remained unmatched. The germline V gene encodes CDR1 SNHLY and CDR2 FYNNEI. The CDR3 runs 13 residues.

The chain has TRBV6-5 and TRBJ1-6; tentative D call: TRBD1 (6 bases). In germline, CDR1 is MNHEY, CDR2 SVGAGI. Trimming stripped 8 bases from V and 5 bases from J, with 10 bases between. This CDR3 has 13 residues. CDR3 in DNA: TGTGCCAGCCAGAGGGGGAATAATTCACCCCTCCACTTT. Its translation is CASQRGNNSPLHF.

For the CDR3, the DNA is TGTGCCACCAGCACAGCTGGACAGGGACGGGAAAAACTGTTTTTT. Amino acid sequence: CATSTAGQGREKLFF. V usage is TRBV15 and J usage is TRBJ1-4, with TRBD1 identical over 8 bases. In germline, CDR1 is LNHNV, CDR2 YYDKDF (reference sequence). The CDR3 length is 15 residues. The trim removed 4 bases at V and 8 bases at J, leaving 9 bases unmatched.